This TCR beta chain was identified in a study of tumor-infiltrating lymphocytes in primary liver carcinoma. From around 500 ng of total RNA, TCR beta-specific cDNA was reverse-transcribed using a constant-region primer. Slightly modified ARM-PCR with three nested multiplex PCR rounds yielded TCR beta libraries. The opening two PCR rounds, 10 cycles each, paired TRBV1-TRBV30 forward primers with a C-beta reverse primer. TCRdb recomputed calls from the multiplex PCR reads with MiXCR, one row per CDR3 protein. The data hold about 330,000 distinct CDR3 sequences, with 65% observed a single time. The germline V gene encodes CDR1 SGHAT and CDR2 FQNNGV. V lost 6 bases to trimming and J lost 3 bases, with 22 bases between them. The CDR3 is 17 amino acids. RNA isolated from unsorted whole blood supplied the blood RNA, with germline DNA also extracted.

J is TRBJ2-3 and V is TRBV11-2; D is perhaps TRBD2 (6 bases). The receptor's source is a man aged 35 to 55 with primary liver carcinoma and hepatitis B virus infection. Sequencing was performed on peripheral blood. The CDR3 sequence is CASSPLAGSTDTDTQYF. The CDR3 nucleotides are TGTGCCAGCAGTCCCCTCGCCGGGAGCACCGATACAGATACGCAGTATTTT.